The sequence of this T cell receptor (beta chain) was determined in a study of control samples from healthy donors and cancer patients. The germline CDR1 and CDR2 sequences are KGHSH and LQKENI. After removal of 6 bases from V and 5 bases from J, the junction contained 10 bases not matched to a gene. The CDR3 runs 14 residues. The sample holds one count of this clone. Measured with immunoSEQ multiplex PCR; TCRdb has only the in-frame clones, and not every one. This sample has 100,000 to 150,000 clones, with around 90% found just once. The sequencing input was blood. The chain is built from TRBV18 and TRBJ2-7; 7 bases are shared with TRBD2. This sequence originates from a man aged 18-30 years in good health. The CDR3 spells CASSPLGGSHEQYF. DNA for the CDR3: TGTGCCAGCTCGCCCCTCGGGGGGTCCCACGAGCAGTACTTC.